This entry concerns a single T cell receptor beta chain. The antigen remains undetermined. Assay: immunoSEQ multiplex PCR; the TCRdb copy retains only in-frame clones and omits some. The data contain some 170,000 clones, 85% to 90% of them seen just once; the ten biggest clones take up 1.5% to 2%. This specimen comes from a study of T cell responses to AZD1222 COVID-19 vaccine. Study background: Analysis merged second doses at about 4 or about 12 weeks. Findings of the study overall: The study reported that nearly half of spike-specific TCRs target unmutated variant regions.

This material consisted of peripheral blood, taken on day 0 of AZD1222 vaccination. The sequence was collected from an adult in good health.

This chain's CDR3 is CASSGGGATDTQYF. As DNA, the CDR3 is TGTGCCAGCAGTGGCGGGGGGGCCACAGATACGCAGTATTTT. The V call is TRBV6-4, the J call TRBJ2-3, with 9 nucleotides matching TRBD2. V shed 4 bases, J shed 2 bases, and the junction held 1 base outside the gene matches. Germline CDR1 reads MRHNA; CDR2 reads SNTAGT. The CDR3 totals 14 residues.